The clone carrying this T cell receptor beta chain was seen repeatedly, ten times or more. Ahead of thyroid surgery, no patient had received treatment of any kind. The sample comes from a study of metastatic and nonmetastatic thyroid tumors. In the original workflow: Between-group CDR3 differences, defined by clinicopathological status, yielded a distant-metastasis classifier for papillary thyroid cancer. MiXCR was used by TCRdb to re-call the PCR reads. The V and J calls and clone size come from TCRdb's table, not from the authors' own analysis. The sample lists roughly 53,000 clones, 20% to 25% occurring once. CDR1 and CDR2 from the germline V gene are SNHLY and FYNNEI. The CDR3 has 16 residues. The V and J ends lost 1 base and 4 bases, in that order; junction bases with no gene match: 8.

Sample: blood. This clonotype was sampled from a female donor with papillary thyroid cancer or a benign thyroid nodule (not recorded which). Some clones in this sample may be carry-over from other donors' samples. This chain uses TRBV2 with TRBJ1-2; TRBD1 aligns across 8 bases. The CDR3 nucleotides are TGTGCCAGCAGTGAAGACCGGACAGGGAGCGGCTATGGCTACACCTTC. This translates into CASSEDRTGSGYGYTF.